The present entry profiles one T cell receptor (beta chain) with its context. This receptor's antigen is unknown. Base-call qualities are not available, and no considerably larger clone is one nucleotide away. This sample is drawn from a study of T cell responses to AZD1222 COVID-19 vaccine (dated by TCRdb to 2020 to 2022). At the level of the whole study: A total of 233 trial participants underwent TCR sequencing, of whom some 210 received two doses of AZD1222 and about 25 received two doses of the MenACWY control vaccine. Trial participants were enrolled by age into subgroups of 18-55, 56-69 and 70-plus years, and roughly 150, 30 and 60 TCR-sequenced participants, respectively, were included in these subgroups. Study-wide findings and limitations: Nearly half of unique spike-specific TCRs reportedly recognized epitopes outside regions mutated in the B.1.351 and B.1.1.7 variants. Because no day 14 peak-response samples were available, the repertoires could be characterized only after the peak T cell response. The 56-69-year group was small, and its depth increase did not reach significance, likely because of low power. Participants were mostly white British and included more females than males, and it was suggested by the authors that clonal diversity may have been underestimated. Vaccine-associated CD4 TCRs spanned the whole spike protein, with dominant responses in regions 160-218 and 743-854. A significant rise in spike-specific TCR breadth and depth was observed after two AZD1222 doses relative to day 0 and relative to MenACWY recipients. Only five or six AZD1222 recipients were SARS-CoV-2 seropositive at baseline, limiting conclusions about previously exposed vaccinees.

The CDR3 regions of human TCRbeta chains were analyzed by immunosequencing. Under the source paper's analysis protocol: TCRs in the repertoires were matched against a reference library of SARS-CoV-2-specific TCRs that had been generated with the MIRA antigen-specificity platform. Breadth was defined as the fraction of unique TCRs that were SARS-CoV-2-associated, and depth was defined as the fraction of total T cells that were SARS-CoV-2-associated. Using the MIRA data, every spike-specific TCR was mapped to the spike region that the TCR reacted to and assigned to either a CD4 or a CD8 class. Log10-transformed breadth and depth values were compared by one-way ANOVA with Sidak's multiple comparisons tests. TCRdb stores this immuneACCESS table with in-frame sequences only. Part of the clones is absent; in the studies checked, under half of the shortfall reflects unresolved V genes, and no reason is known for the rest. V, J and clone size reflect that table, while D and trimming were determined from the DNA. Here the sample has some 150,000 clones; around 93% occur a single time. Of the sample, roughly 3% is held by the ten largest clones.

Per the publication, the time point label means: about 28 days (+/-7) after the second vaccine dose. AZD1222 recipients with second doses at about 4 weeks or about 12 weeks were pooled, because spike-specific TCR depth and breadth did not differ between schedules. Vaccinee samples came from UK trials COV001 and COV002, including a single-blind randomized controlled phase 2/3 trial of AZD1222 (ChAdOx1 nCoV-19) in healthy adults. For TCRbeta chain sequencing, PBMC samples were collected from trial participants at day 0 and at day 28 after the second dose. The sample was peripheral blood, taken 28 days after the second AZD1222 dose. This TCR was recovered from an adult who received the AZD1222 COVID-19 vaccine.

This receptor carries the CDR3 CASSPRTAGELFF. The DNA sequence reads TGTGCCAGCAGCCCTCGGACAGCTGGGGAGCTGTTTTTT. Recombination linked TRBV7-9 to TRBJ2-2; the best D guess is TRBD1, with 6 bases matching. V was cut back by 5 bases and J by 8 bases, leaving a gap of 12 bases between them. The CDR3 covers 13 residues, taking in both the cysteine and the phenylalanine. The sequence is cut down to CDR3 DNA, 39 bases in frame from base 1. CDR1 SEHNR and CDR2 FQNEAQ are derived from the germline V gene (reference sequence).